Included here is one T cell receptor beta chain sequence, with context. Its antigen is not known. Trimming cost V 6 bases and J 0 bases; bases outside gene matches: 3. The germline gives CDR1 MNHNS, CDR2 SASEGT. The length of the CDR3 is 17 residues. The patients, who ranged from 18 to 65 in age, presented with newly diagnosed hyperthyroidism lasting under 2 months. RNA transcripts provided the source from which TCR beta CDR3 regions were amplified. HTBI primers drove first-round RT-PCR of the TCR CDR3. TCRdb independently ran MiXCR on the multiplex PCR reads; one entry per CDR3 protein. The table lists about 400,000 distinct CDR3 sequences, about 13% of them singletons. These data are taken from a study of T cells in Graves' hyperthyroidism and ophthalmopathy. General study points: The authors' 13 V-J model separated ophthalmopathy from stable hyperthyroidism.

Sample: blood. This rearrangement joins TRBV6-1 to TRBJ1-6; 12 bases match TRBD1. This receptor was identified in a woman younger than 30 with Graves' hyperthyroidism. CDR3 coding DNA: TGTGCCAGCAGGGGGACAGGGGGCAGCTCCTATAATTCACCCCTCCACTTT. It specifies CASRGTGGSSYNSPLHF.